This T cell receptor (beta chain) is from a study of siplizumab effects on memory and regulatory T cells. The study, taken as a whole, reports: The majority of clones, roughly 80-96% of proliferating CD4+ or CD8+ clones, lacked an assignable naive or memory phenotype. Alloreactive sequences that could be traced to unstimulated CD4+ memory cells showed a significant reduction under siplizumab.

Assayed TCR templates numbered roughly 10^5 for each sample. Assay used: immunoSEQ multiplex PCR; TCRdb lists only in-frame clones, some missing. The sample contains more than 90,000 clones, around 94% of which appear only once. As regards this clone: Its cognate antigen is unknown.

V was trimmed by 0 bases and J by 1 base, leaving 10 bases between them. The germline gives CDR1 SGDLS, CDR2 YYNGEE. This CDR3 comprises 16 residues. Sequenced: non-Treg CD4+ T cells sorted from blood. This chain uses TRBV9 with TRBJ2-2; weak D call: TRBD1 (5 bases). This sequence was found in a human donor in good health. The CDR3 region is CASSVVQGRNTGELFF. The CDR3 DNA sequence: TGTGCCAGCAGCGTAGTCCAGGGCCGGAACACCGGGGAGCTGTTTTTT.